These T cell receptor beta chains were read from a single sample in a study of technical replicates of blood from several donors. Clones were read by immunoSEQ multiplex PCR, and TCRdb kept only the in-frame ones, dropping some. The profile shows about 80,000 clones, more than 85% of them singletons. The source material was T cells isolated from PBMCs. These receptors originate from a human donor in good health. Each CDR3 is given with its conserved first and last residue. Fields, in order: CDR3 protein, CDR3 DNA, J gene, V gene, D gene, clone size. The D gene is left open where the match is weak. Some rows mark clone size as missing; the rest say once, few, many or name a class of expanded clone.

CASRPIPGQGGHEQYF | TGCGCCAGCAGACCTATCCCGGGACAGGGGGGTCACGAGCAGTACTTC | TRBJ2-7 | TRBV4-1 | TRBD1 | once
CASSGGGSMYEQYF | TGCGCCAGCAGTGGAGGCGGGAGTATGTACGAGCAGTACTTC | TRBJ2-7 | TRBV10-2 | TRBD2 | NA
CASSGQGTAQPQHF | TGTGCCAGCAGTGGACAGGGGACAGCTCAGCCCCAGCATTTT | TRBJ1-5 | TRBV2 | TRBD1 | NA
CASSLLAGGPDEQYF | TGTGCCAGCAGCTTACTAGCGGGAGGGCCTGACGAGCAGTACTTC | TRBJ2-7 | TRBV7-6 | TRBD2 | NA
CASSLATGGWYEQYF | TGTGCCAGCAGCTTAGCAACAGGGGGGTGGTACGAGCAGTACTTC | TRBJ2-7 | TRBV7-8 | TRBD1 | NA
CASKYGGNSYNEQFF | TGTGCCAGCAAGTATGGCGGTAACTCCTACAATGAGCAGTTCTTC | TRBJ2-1 | TRBV6-1 | NA | NA
CASNYRGLNTEAFF | TGTGCCAGCAACTATAGGGGATTGAACACTGAAGCTTTCTTT | TRBJ1-1 | TRBV28 | NA | once
CASSRIAGSYEQYF | TGTGCCAGCAGTAGAATAGCGGGATCCTACGAGCAGTACTTC | TRBJ2-7 | TRBV6-6 | TRBD2 | NA
CASSLRQGQSYNEQFF | TGTGCCAGCAGCCTCAGGCAGGGACAGAGCTACAATGAGCAGTTCTTC | TRBJ2-1 | TRBV9 | TRBD1 | NA
CASSFSPSPLSAEAFF | TGTGCCAGCAGCTTTTCCCCGAGCCCGCTGTCCGCTGAAGCTTTCTTT | TRBJ1-1 | TRBV7-2 | NA | NA
CASEPGTGHTEAFF | TGTGCCAGTGAACCCGGGACAGGGCACACTGAAGCTTTCTTT | TRBJ1-1 | TRBV19 | TRBD1 | NA
CASSFQGASYNEQFF | TGTGCCAGCTCATTTCAGGGGGCCTCCTACAATGAGCAGTTCTTC | TRBJ2-1 | TRBV18 | TRBD1 | NA
CASSVGVSAISSTDTQYF | TGTGCCAGCAGCGTAGGAGTAAGTGCCATATCTAGCACAGATACGCAGTATTTT | TRBJ2-3 | TRBV9 | NA | NA
CASSETRAGGAGELFF | TGTGCCAGCAGTGAAACGAGGGCGGGAGGTGCCGGGGAGCTGTTTTTT | TRBJ2-2 | TRBV6-1 | TRBD2 | NA
CASGRTEAFF | TGTGCCAGCGGTAGAACTGAAGCTTTCTTT | TRBJ1-1 | TRBV27 | NA | few